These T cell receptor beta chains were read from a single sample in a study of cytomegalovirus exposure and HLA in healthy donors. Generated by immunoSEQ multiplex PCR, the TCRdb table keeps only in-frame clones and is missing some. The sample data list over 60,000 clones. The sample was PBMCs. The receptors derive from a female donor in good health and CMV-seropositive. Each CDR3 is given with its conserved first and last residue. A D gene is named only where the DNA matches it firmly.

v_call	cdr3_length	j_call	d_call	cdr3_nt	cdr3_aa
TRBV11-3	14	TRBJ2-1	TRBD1	TGTGCCAGCAGCAAGGACAGGCCAGGGGATGAGCAGTTCTTC	CASSKDRPGDEQFF
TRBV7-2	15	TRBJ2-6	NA	TGTGCCAGCAGCTTTGGGAGCTCTGGGGCCAACGTCCTGACTTTC	CASSFGSSGANVLTF
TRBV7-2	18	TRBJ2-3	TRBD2	TGTGCCAGCAGCTTAGCGGCCTCGAGCGGGGGGTCAACAGATACGCAGTATTTT	CASSLAASSGGSTDTQYF
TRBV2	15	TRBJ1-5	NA	TGTGCCAGCGTGAAGGACGGGGTAAGCAATCAGCCCCAGCATTTT	CASVKDGVSNQPQHF
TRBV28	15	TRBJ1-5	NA	TGTGCCAGCAGTTCGACGGGGAATAGCAATCAGCCCCAGCATTTT	CASSSTGNSNQPQHF
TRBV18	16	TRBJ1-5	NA	TGTGCCAGCTCACCGGGAACAGGACCTAGCAATCAGCCCCAGCATTTT	CASSPGTGPSNQPQHF
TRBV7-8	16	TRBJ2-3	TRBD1	TGTGCCAGCAGCTTACGGACAGGGGGGAGCACAGATACGCAGTATTTT	CASSLRTGGSTDTQYF
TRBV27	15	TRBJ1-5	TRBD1	TGTGCCAGCAGTCCGTCAGGACAGGGCGGTCAGCCCCAGCATTTT	CASSPSGQGGQPQHF
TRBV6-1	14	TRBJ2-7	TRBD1	TGTGCCAGTTCTAGGACAGGGGGCATTTACGAGCAGTACTTC	CASSRTGGIYEQYF
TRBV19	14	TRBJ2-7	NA	TGTGCCAGTAGTCCAAAGACAGGATCCTACGAGCAGTACTTC	CASSPKTGSYEQYF
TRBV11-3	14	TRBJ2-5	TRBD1	TGTGCCAGCAGCCAGGACAGGGCCCAAGAGACCCAGTACTTC	CASSQDRAQETQYF
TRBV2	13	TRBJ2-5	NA	TGTGCCAGCCTTAGACAGACGGAAGAGACCCAGTACTTC	CASLRQTEETQYF
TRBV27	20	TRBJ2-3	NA	TGTGCCAGCAGTTTATCAGGGGGGGGCTCCCCGGTCGAAAACAAAGATACGCAGTATTTT	CASSLSGGGSPVENKDTQYF
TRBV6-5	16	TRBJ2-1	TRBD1	TGTGCCAGCAGTTACAGGACAGGGGGCGTCGGGAATGAGCAGTTCTTC	CASSYRTGGVGNEQFF
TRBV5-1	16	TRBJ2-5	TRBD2	TGCGCCAGCAGCTTGGGGATACTAGCGGGGGAAGAGACCCAGTACTTC	CASSLGILAGEETQYF